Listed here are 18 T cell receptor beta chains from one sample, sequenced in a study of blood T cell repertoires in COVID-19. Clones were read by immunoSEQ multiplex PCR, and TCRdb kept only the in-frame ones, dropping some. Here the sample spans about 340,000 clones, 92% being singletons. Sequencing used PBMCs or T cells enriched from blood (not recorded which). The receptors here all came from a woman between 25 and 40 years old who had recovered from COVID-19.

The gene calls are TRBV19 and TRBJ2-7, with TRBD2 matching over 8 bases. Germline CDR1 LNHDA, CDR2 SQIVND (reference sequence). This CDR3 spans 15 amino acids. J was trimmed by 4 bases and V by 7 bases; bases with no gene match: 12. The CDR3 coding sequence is TGTGCCAGTACCGTCCGTCCGGGGGGGAAATACGAGCAGTACTTC. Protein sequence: CASTVRPGGKYEQYF.

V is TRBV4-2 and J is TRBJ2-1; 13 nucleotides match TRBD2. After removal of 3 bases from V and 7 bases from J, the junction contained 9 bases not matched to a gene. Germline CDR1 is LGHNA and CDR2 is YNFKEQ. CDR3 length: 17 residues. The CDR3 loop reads CASSHLGLAGEGNEQFF. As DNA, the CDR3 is TGTGCCAGCAGCCATCTTGGACTAGCGGGGGAGGGTAATGAGCAGTTCTTC.

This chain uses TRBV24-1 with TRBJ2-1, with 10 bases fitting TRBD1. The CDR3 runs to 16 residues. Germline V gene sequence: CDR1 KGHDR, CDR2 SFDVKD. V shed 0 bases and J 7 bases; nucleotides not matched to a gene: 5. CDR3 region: CATSDLPPGQGNEQFF. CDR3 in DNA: TGTGCCACCAGTGATTTGCCGCCGGGACAGGGGAATGAGCAGTTCTTC.

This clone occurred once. The CDR3 region is CASSLPGQGAGELFF. As DNA, the CDR3 is TGCGCCAGCAGCTTGCCGGGACAGGGGGCCGGGGAGCTGTTTTTT. The chain joins TRBV5-1 to TRBJ2-2; TRBD1 agrees at 11 bases. The CDR3 has 15 residues. The junction had 2 bases not matched to a gene; V was cut back by 1 base and J by 6 bases. Germline-derived CDR1 and CDR2 are SGHRS and YFSETQ.

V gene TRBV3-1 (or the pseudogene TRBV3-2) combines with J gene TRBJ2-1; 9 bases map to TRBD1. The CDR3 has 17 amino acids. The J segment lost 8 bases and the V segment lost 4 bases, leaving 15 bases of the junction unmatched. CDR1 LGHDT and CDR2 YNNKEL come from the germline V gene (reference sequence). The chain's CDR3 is CASSPTPGQGSWDEQFF. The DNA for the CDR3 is TGTGCCAGCAGCCCAACACCGGGACAGGGAAGTTGGGATGAGCAGTTCTTC.

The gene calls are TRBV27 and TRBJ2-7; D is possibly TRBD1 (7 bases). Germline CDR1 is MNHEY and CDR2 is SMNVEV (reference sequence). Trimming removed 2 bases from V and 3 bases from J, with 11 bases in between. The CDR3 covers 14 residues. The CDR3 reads CASSLAQGGYEQYF. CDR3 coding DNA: TGTGCCAGCAGTTTAGCTCAGGGGGGCTACGAGCAGTACTTC.

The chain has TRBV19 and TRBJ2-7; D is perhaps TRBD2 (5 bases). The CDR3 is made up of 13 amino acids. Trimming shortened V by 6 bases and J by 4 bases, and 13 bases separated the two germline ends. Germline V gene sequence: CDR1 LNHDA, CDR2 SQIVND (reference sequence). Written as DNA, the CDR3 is TGTGCCAGTAGATACTCCGGAGGATACGAGCAGTACTTC. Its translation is CASRYSGGYEQYF.

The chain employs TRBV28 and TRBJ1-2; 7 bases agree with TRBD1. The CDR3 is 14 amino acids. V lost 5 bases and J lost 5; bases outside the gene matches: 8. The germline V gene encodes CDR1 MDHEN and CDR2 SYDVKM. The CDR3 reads CASSPWTGDYGYTF. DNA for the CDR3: TGTGCCAGCAGTCCGTGGACAGGAGATTATGGCTACACCTTC.

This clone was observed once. This CDR3 is CASSAQGLAGGSAQYF. The DNA of the CDR3 is TGTGCCAGCAGCGCCCAGGGACTAGCGGGTGGGTCGGCCCAGTACTTC. The chain uses TRBV7-8 and TRBJ2-5, with 12 bases aligning to TRBD2. The length of the CDR3 is 16 residues. Germline V gene sequence: CDR1 SGHVS, CDR2 FQNEAQ. V shed 5 bases and J 9 bases; nucleotides not matched to a gene: 13.

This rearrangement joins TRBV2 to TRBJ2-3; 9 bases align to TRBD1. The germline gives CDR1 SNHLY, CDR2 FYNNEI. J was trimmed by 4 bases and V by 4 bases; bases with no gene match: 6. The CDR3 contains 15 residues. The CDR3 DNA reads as TGTGCCAGCAGTGCGGGACAGGGTAGGTCAGATACGCAGTATTTT. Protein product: CASSAGQGRSDTQYF.

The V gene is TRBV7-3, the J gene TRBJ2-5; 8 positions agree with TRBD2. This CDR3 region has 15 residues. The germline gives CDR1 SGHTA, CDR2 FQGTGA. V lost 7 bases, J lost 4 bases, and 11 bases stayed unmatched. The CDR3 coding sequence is TGTGCCAGCACCCTAGGGAGCGGGAGAGGAGAGACCCAGTACTTC. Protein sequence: CASTLGSGRGETQYF. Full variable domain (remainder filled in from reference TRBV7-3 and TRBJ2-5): GAGVSQTPSNKVTEKGKYVELRCDPISGHTALYWYRQSLGQGPEFLIYFQGTGAADDSGLPNDRFFAVRPEGSVSTLKIQRTERGDSAVYLCASTLGSGRGETQYFGPGTRLLVL.

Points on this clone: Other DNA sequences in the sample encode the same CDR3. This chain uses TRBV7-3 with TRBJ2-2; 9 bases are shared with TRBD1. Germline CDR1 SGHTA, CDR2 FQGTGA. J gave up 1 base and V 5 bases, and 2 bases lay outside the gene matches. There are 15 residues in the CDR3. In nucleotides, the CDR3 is TGTGCCAGCAGCCTGACAGGGGGGAACACCGGGGAGCTGTTTTTT. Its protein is CASSLTGGNTGELFF.

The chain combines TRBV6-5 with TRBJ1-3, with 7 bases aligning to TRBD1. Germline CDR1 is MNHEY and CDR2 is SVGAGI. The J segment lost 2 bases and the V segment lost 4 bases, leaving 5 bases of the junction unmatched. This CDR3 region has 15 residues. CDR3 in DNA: TGTGCCAGCAGTTTAGGAAGGGGGCCTGGAAACACCATATATTTT. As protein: CASSLGRGPGNTIYF.

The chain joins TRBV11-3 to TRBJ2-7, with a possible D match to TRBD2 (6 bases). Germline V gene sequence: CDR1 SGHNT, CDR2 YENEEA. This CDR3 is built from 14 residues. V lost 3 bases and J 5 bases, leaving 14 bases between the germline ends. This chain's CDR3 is CASSFGSPTHEQYF. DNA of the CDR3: TGTGCCAGCAGCTTCGGGAGTCCTACCCACGAGCAGTACTTC.

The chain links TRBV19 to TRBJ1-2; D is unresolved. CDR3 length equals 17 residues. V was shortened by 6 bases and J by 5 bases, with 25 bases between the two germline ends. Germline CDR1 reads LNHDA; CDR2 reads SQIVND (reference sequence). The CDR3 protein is CASSNPPPRDKAYGYTF. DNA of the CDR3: TGTGCCAGTAGCAACCCTCCCCCCCGAGACAAGGCGTATGGCTACACCTTC.

This CDR3 reads CASSETGRGTEAFF. Here the CDR3 DNA reads TGTGCCAGCAGCGAAACAGGGCGGGGGACTGAAGCTTTCTTT. The chain links TRBV11-2 to TRBJ1-1; tentatively, D is TRBD1 (6 bases). Germline values: CDR1 SGHAT, CDR2 FQNNGV. The V end was cut by 5 bases, the J end by 5 bases, with 15 bases between. The CDR3 runs to 14 residues.

The CDR3 protein is CSASDRLTGELFF. DNA of the CDR3: TGCAGTGCTAGTGACAGGCTAACCGGGGAGCTGTTTTTT. The J gene is TRBJ2-2, the V gene TRBV20-1, with a weak D call TRBD1 (6 bases). Germline-derived CDR1 and CDR2 are DFQATT and SNEGSKA (reference sequence). The CDR3 covers 13 residues. Trimming took 3 bases from V and 5 from J, leaving 10 bases between them.

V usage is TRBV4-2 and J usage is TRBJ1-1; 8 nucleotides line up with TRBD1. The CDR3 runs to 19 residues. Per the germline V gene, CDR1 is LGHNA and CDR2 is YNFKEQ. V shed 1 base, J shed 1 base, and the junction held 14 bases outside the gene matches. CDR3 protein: CASSQVFRGPPRRNTEAFF. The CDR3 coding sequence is TGTGCCAGCAGCCAAGTTTTCAGGGGGCCGCCTAGAAGGAACACTGAAGCTTTCTTT.